This is a list of T cell receptor beta chains from one sample in a study of radiotherapy plus CTLA-4 blockade in lung cancer. Method: immunoSEQ multiplex PCR; TCRdb's copy keeps in-frame clones and lacks some. The data show about 48,000 clones, around 83% seen once. Sample: peripheral blood, taken from a patient treated with radiotherapy plus ipilimumab. Receptors originate from a human donor with non-small cell lung cancer who had stable disease on radiotherapy plus ipilimumab. The CDR3 runs from the conserved cysteine through the conserved F or W. A D gene is named only where the DNA matches it firmly. The size entry is marked missing in some rows and otherwise reads once, few, many or a size class.

abundance	d_gene	v_gene	j_gene	CDR3aa	CDR3nt
-	-	TRBV21-1	TRBJ2-3	CASSISGLEGITDTQYF	TGTGCCAGCAGCATCTCAGGACTAGAGGGGATCACAGATACGCAGTATTTT
-	-	TRBV10-2	TRBJ2-7	CASSESSGTFYRSYEQYF	TGCGCCAGCAGTGAGTCTTCCGGGACATTTTACAGGAGCTACGAGCAGTACTTC
-	TRBD2	TRBV5-6	TRBJ2-2	CASSLLLAGGTGELFF	TGTGCCAGCAGCTTGTTATTAGCGGGAGGGACCGGGGAGCTGTTTTTT
-	TRBD2	TRBV11-2	TRBJ2-1	CASSLTSGSLYNEQFF	TGTGCCAGCAGCCTTACTAGCGGGAGCTTGTACAATGAGCAGTTCTTC
-	TRBD2	TRBV7-3	TRBJ2-3	CASRGGSVPDTQYF	TGTGCCAGCAGAGGCGGGAGCGTCCCAGATACGCAGTATTTT
-	TRBD2	TRBV28	TRBJ2-7	CASRKSSGGAYEQYF	TGTGCCAGCAGGAAATCTAGCGGGGGCGCCTACGAGCAGTACTTC
once	-	TRBV30	TRBJ2-1	CAWSAQVGRNNEQFF	TGTGCCTGGAGTGCCCAAGTGGGCCGAAACAATGAGCAGTTCTTC
-	-	TRBV11-3	TRBJ1-1	CASSLEGPNTEAFF	TGTGCCAGCAGCTTGGAGGGCCCAAACACTGAAGCTTTCTTT
-	TRBD2	TRBV4-3	TRBJ2-3	CASSPFLTSGSTDTQYF	TGCGCCAGCAGCCCCTTCTTGACTAGCGGGAGCACAGATACGCAGTATTTT
-	TRBD1	TRBV4-1	TRBJ2-1	CASSPYGQTGINEQFF	TGCGCCAGCAGCCCATATGGACAGACAGGGATAAATGAGCAGTTCTTC